Shown below are 13 T cell receptor beta chains from a single sample sequenced in a study of shared clonotypes between healthy human individuals. Only in-frame clones appear in the TCRdb table, and some are missing; sequencing was by immunoSEQ multiplex PCR. The repertoire holds 2.3 million or so clones, with 93% as singletons. Sequenced: naive CD4+ T cells from PBMCs. As for subset: CD45RA+ positively selected. Receptors originate from a man aged 18 to 30 in good health. Some clones in this sample may be carry-over from other donors' samples.

This chain connects TRBV5-1 to TRBJ1-3, with D tentatively TRBD1 (5 bases). CDR3 length: 16 amino acids. Germline assignment: CDR1 SGHRS and CDR2 YFSETQ. V was pared by 5 bases and J by 0 bases, with 15 bases between. This chain's CDR3 is CASSWDLLTSGNTIYF. The CDR3 coding sequence is TGCGCCAGCAGTTGGGACCTACTAACCTCTGGAAACACCATATATTTT.

The chain couples TRBV6-1 to TRBJ2-2, with 9 bases matching TRBD1. V shed 7 bases and J 13 bases; nucleotides not matched to a gene: 13. Germline CDR1 is MNHNS and CDR2 is SASEGT. The CDR3 has 14 residues. CDR3 in DNA: TGTGCCAGCAAAAGGGAACAGGGGGCCTTTGGGCTGTTTTTT. Residues: CASKREQGAFGLFF.

The chain carries TRBV5-4 and TRBJ1-2, with D hard to call. The CDR3 spans 15 residues. The V end was cut by 0 bases, the J end by 2 bases, with 11 bases between. The germline V gene has CDR1 SGHNT and CDR2 YYREEE (reference sequence). The CDR3 spells CASSLGGPVNYGYTF. CDR3 DNA sequence: TGTGCCAGCAGCTTGGGGGGTCCCGTCAACTATGGCTACACCTTC.

This clone was observed a handful of times. This chain uses TRBV7-3 with TRBJ2-1; 7 nucleotides line up with TRBD2. The CDR3 spans 16 residues. The germline V gene encodes CDR1 SGHTA and CDR2 FQGTGA. Unmatched junction bases numbered 7, after V lost 5 bases and J lost 0 bases. CDR3 sequence: CASSDPTGGSYNEQFF. The CDR3 DNA reads TGTGCCAGCAGCGATCCGACGGGGGGCTCCTACAATGAGCAGTTCTTC.

The rearrangement uses TRBV7-8 and TRBJ2-3, with no clear D. Germline values: CDR1 SGHVS, CDR2 FQNEAQ. The CDR3 runs 17 residues. Between the trimmed V and J ends, which lost 0 bases and 4 bases, there was a span of 17 bases. CDR3: CASSLARSSFKSDTQYF. DNA for the CDR3: TGTGCCAGCAGCTTAGCGAGGAGTAGTTTTAAGTCAGATACGCAGTATTTT.

The chain links TRBV5-1 to TRBJ2-3; 8 bases fit TRBD1. V trimming: 2 bases; J trimming: 1 base; junction bases outside the gene matches: 3. Germline CDR1 reads SGHRS; CDR2 reads YFSETQ. There are 15 residues in the CDR3. DNA for the CDR3: TGCGCCAGCAGCTTTGTGGACAGGGGCACAGATACGCAGTATTTT. It specifies CASSFVDRGTDTQYF.

V is TRBV5-8 and J is TRBJ2-7; a weak D match, TRBD2 (5 bases). The CDR3 has 14 residues. Germline V CDR1 and CDR2: SGHTS, YDEGEE. V was cut by 4 bases and J by 4 bases, with 15 bases left in between. CDR3 bases: TGTGCCAGCAGCCCGGAACCTAGCAGGTACGAGCAGTACTTC. Protein product: CASSPEPSRYEQYF. Full variable domain (missing parts from reference TRBV5-8 and TRBJ2-7): EAGVTQSPTHLIKTRGQQATLRCSPISGHTSVYWYQQALGLGLQFLLWYDEGEERNRGNFPPRFSGRQFPNYSSELNVNALELEDSALYLCASSPEPSRYEQYFGPGTRLTVT.

The chain has TRBV7-3 and TRBJ2-1, with 7 bases lining up with TRBD2. With V trimmed by 3 bases and J by 9 bases, 8 bases remained unmatched. Germline V gives CDR1 SGHTA, CDR2 FQGTGA. The CDR3 has 14 residues. For the CDR3, the DNA is TGTGCCAGCAGCTTTGACCCGCGCGGGGGTGAGCAGTTCTTC. Translating gives CASSFDPRGGEQFF.

The gene calls are TRBV7-9 and TRBJ2-2; D not certain. CDR1 is SEHNR, CDR2 FQNEAQ, per germline (reference sequence). The CDR3 has 11 amino acids. V was pared by 4 bases and J by 5 bases, with 2 bases between. CDR3 residues: CASSSTGELFF. The CDR3 nucleotides read TGTGCCAGCAGCTCTACCGGGGAGCTGTTTTTT.

A note on this clone: An end of the junction does not agree with germline; a read error may underlie this. The DNA for the CDR3 is TGTGCCAGCAGCTTAGGACTTGGGGTCGTCTTC. Translation: CASSLGLGVVF. This sequence joins TRBV7-9 and TRBJ2-1; no reliable D call. The CDR3 has 11 residues. Germline V gives CDR1 SEHNR, CDR2 FQNEAQ (reference sequence).

The chain couples TRBV30 to TRBJ1-2; maybe TRBD1 (5 bases). This CDR3 contains 15 residues. Germline-derived CDR1 and CDR2 are GTSNPN and SVGIG (reference sequence). V was cut by 6 bases and J by 4 bases, with 21 bases left in between. The CDR3, as DNA: TGTGCCTGCCCGCCCACGAGGGGATTCGGCTATGGCTACACCTTC. Amino acids: CACPPTRGFGYGYTF.

This chain joins TRBV27 and TRBJ1-5, with 9 bases fitting TRBD1. With V trimmed by 5 bases and J by 0 bases, 20 bases remained unmatched. The germline V gene encodes CDR1 MNHEY and CDR2 SMNVEV (reference sequence). The CDR3 runs 21 residues. CDR3 in amino acids: CASSRYAPGTGRLYSNQPQHF. CDR3 bases: TGTGCCAGCAGTAGATACGCTCCCGGGACAGGGAGGCTCTATAGCAATCAGCCCCAGCATTTT.

This clone was counted once. The CDR3 loop reads CASSVATTFTEQFF. The CDR3 coding sequence is TGTGCCAGCAGCGTAGCGACCACGTTTACTGAGCAGTTCTTC. The genes are TRBV9 and TRBJ2-1, with D hard to call. There are 14 residues in the CDR3. Germline V gene lookup returns CDR1 SGDLS and CDR2 YYNGEE. V was pared by 0 bases and J by 9 bases, with 13 bases between.